This note documents a single T cell receptor (beta chain) sequence. Its antigen is currently unknown. This sample was included in a study of vaccination and CD4 T cells after COVID-19. Across the study: Post-COVID samples were collected a median around 100 days following diagnosis, spanning 35 to 161. Overlapping peptides of the spike proteins of SARS-CoV-2, HCoV-NL63, HCoV-OC43 and HCoV-229E were used for cell stimulation.

This sample's treatment: roughly nine-day PBMC culture with coronavirus spike peptide pools or control peptides (ViraFEST assay). After expanding antigen-specific T cells with peptide pools, ViraFEST sequenced their TCRs. The Oncomine TCR Beta short-read assay sequenced DNA from cultured CD4+ T cells. The authors extracted genomic DNA from cultured CD4+ T cells. TCRdb independently ran MiXCR on the PCR reads; one entry per CDR3 protein. The sample records some 9,000 distinct CDR3 sequences, 50% to 70% being singletons. This TCR was recovered from a human donor who had recovered from COVID-19. The sample was CD4+ T cells from blood, cultured in vitro.

CDR3 nucleotide sequence: TGTGCCAGCAGCGATAACCGAGTTCACTATGGCTACACCTTC. It codes for CASSDNRVHYGYTF. The chain uses TRBV11-3 and TRBJ1-2, with D unresolved. The CDR3 totals 14 residues. V lost 5 bases and J lost 3, with 13 bases in between. In germline, CDR1 is SGHNT, CDR2 YENEEA.